This TCR beta chain was identified during a study of blood T cell repertoires in COVID-19. Participant-reported clinical history was the basis for cohort assignment. Individuals in the exposed group had encountered a COVID-19 case within 2 weeks preceding study entry. Assay used: immunoSEQ multiplex PCR; TCRdb lists only in-frame clones, some missing. The sample has hundreds of thousands of clones, about 88% seen once. Sequenced input: PBMCs or T cells enriched from blood (not recorded which). The TCR originated in a woman under 30 who had been exposed to COVID-19.

The chain's CDR3 is CASSEWVQGLEAFF. The CDR3 nucleotides are TGTGCCAGCAGTGAATGGGTCCAGGGACTTGAAGCTTTCTTT. The gene calls are TRBV2 and TRBJ1-1; D may be TRBD1 (5 bases). CDR3 length: 14 amino acids. V was shortened by 2 bases and J by 7 bases, with 14 bases between the two germline ends. Germline-derived CDR1 and CDR2 are SNHLY and FYNNEI. Supplemented by reference TRBV2 and TRBJ1-1, the full variable domain reads EPEVTQTPSHQVTQMGQEVILRCVPISNHLYFYWYRQILGQKVEFLVSFYNNEISEKSEIFDDQFSVERPDGSNFTLKIRSTKLEDSAMYFCASSEWVQGLEAFFGQGTRLTVV.